Following are 32 T cell receptor beta chains from one sample sequenced in a study of cytomegalovirus exposure and HLA in healthy donors. Sequencing used immunoSEQ multiplex PCR; TCRdb keeps in-frame clones, though not all of them. The data hold 110,000 or so clones, with 95% observed a single time. Sequencing was done on a sample of PBMCs. The receptor source for this set is a woman aged 18-35 years in good health and CMV-seronegative.

This rearrangement joins TRBV10-3 to TRBJ2-2, with 10 bases fitting TRBD1. Germline V CDR1 and CDR2: ENHRY, SYGVKD. The CDR3 has 17 residues. J gave up 3 bases and V 2 bases, and 6 bases lay outside the gene matches. Here the CDR3 DNA reads TGTGCCATCAGTGAGCCCGACAGGGGGCACGACACCGGGGAGCTGTTTTTT. As protein: CAISEPDRGHDTGELFF.

J is TRBJ1-3 and V is TRBV18, with D perhaps TRBD1 (6 bases). Germline CDR1 KGHSH, CDR2 LQKENI. Trimming took 5 bases from V and 0 from J, leaving 14 bases between them. The CDR3 sequence is 16 residues long. The CDR3 region is CASSDRRTSSGNTIYF. As DNA, the CDR3 is TGTGCCAGCTCAGACAGGCGTACCTCCTCTGGAAACACCATATATTTT.

The J gene is TRBJ1-1, the V gene TRBV5-6; 8 nucleotides align to TRBD1. The CDR3 totals 13 residues. Germline V gene lookup returns CDR1 SGHDT and CDR2 YYEEEE. J was trimmed by 7 bases and V by 4 bases; bases with no gene match: 6. In DNA form, the CDR3 reads TGTGCCAGCAGCCGGGCAGGGGGCTTTGAAGCTTTCTTT. Its protein product is CASSRAGGFEAFF.

This chain joins TRBV7-2 and TRBJ1-5; the match to TRBD1 covers 7 bases. CDR1 SGHTA and CDR2 FQGNSA come from the germline V gene. This CDR3 has 15 residues. Trimming removed 5 bases from V and 3 bases from J; junction bases left unmatched: 7. CDR3 residues: CASSQGTVANQPQHF. The CDR3 DNA reads as TGTGCCAGCAGCCAAGGGACAGTTGCCAATCAGCCCCAGCATTTT.

The chain employs TRBV19 and TRBJ1-1; 10 positions match TRBD1. J gave up 6 bases and V 7 bases, and 5 bases lay outside the gene matches. There are 13 residues in the CDR3. Germline V gives CDR1 LNHDA, CDR2 SQIVND (reference sequence). In DNA, the CDR3 is TGTGCCAGTACTAACGGACAGGGGGCTGAAGCTTTCTTT. It codes for CASTNGQGAEAFF. The entire variable domain, with the rest obtained from reference TRBV19 and TRBJ1-1, is as follows: DGGITQSPKYLFRKEGQNVTLSCEQNLNHDAMYWYRQDPGQGLRLIYYSQIVNDFQKGDIAEGYSVSREKKESFPLTVTSAQKNPTAFYLCASTNGQGAEAFFGQGTRLTVV.

The gene calls are TRBV4-1 and TRBJ1-1, with D hard to call. Germline V gives CDR1 MGHRA, CDR2 YSYEKL. The CDR3 is made up of 15 amino acids. V lost 2 bases and J lost 0, with 10 bases in between. The CDR3 reads CASSQSSSMNTEAFF. In DNA, the CDR3 is TGCGCCAGCAGCCAATCCTCGAGCATGAACACTGAAGCTTTCTTT.

The chain combines TRBV6-1 with TRBJ2-3; TRBD2 agrees at 10 bases. V was pared by 6 bases and J by 2 bases, with 2 bases of the junction left unmatched. The CDR3 is 14 residues long. Germline V gene sequence: CDR1 MNHNS, CDR2 SASEGT. The CDR3 reads CASRLAGHTDTQYF. The CDR3 DNA follows: TGTGCCAGCAGACTAGCGGGACACACAGATACGCAGTATTTT.

The chain employs TRBV15 and TRBJ2-1, with TRBD2 identical over 12 bases. The CDR3 consists of 20 residues. CDR1 is LNHNV, CDR2 YYDKDF, per germline (reference sequence). Trimming took 0 bases from V and 8 from J; bases not matched to a gene: 17. The CDR3 protein is CATSRDRVASGGADRDEQFF. CDR3 nucleotides: TGTGCCACCAGCAGAGATAGGGTGGCTAGCGGGGGGGCGGACCGTGATGAGCAGTTCTTC.

The V and J genes are TRBV29-1 and TRBJ1-2; 7 positions match TRBD1. This CDR3 has 15 amino acids. The germline V gene encodes CDR1 SQVTM and CDR2 ANQGSEA. The V segment lost 4 bases and the J segment 1 base; nucleotides outside the gene matches: 9. CDR3 amino acids: CSVAFIQGSNYGYTF. DNA for the CDR3: TGCAGCGTTGCTTTTATACAGGGGAGTAACTATGGCTACACCTTC.

The V and J genes are TRBV18 and TRBJ1-1; D call uncertain. CDR1 is KGHSH and CDR2 is LQKENI in the germline V gene. The V and J ends lost 6 bases and 6 bases respectively, with 11 bases between them. The CDR3 length is 12 residues. CDR3 sequence: CASSPGGSEAFF. In DNA form, the CDR3 reads TGTGCCAGCTCTCCGGGTGGCTCTGAAGCTTTCTTT.

This chain joins TRBV9 and TRBJ2-2, with TRBD2 identical over 8 bases. The CDR3 is 16 amino acids. Germline trimming cut 0 bases from V and 1 base from J; bases unmatched to any gene: 2. Germline V CDR1 and CDR2: SGDLS, YYNGEE. The CDR3 sequence: CASSVVAGGNTGELFF. CDR3 bases: TGTGCCAGCAGCGTAGTGGCGGGGGGGAACACCGGGGAGCTGTTTTTT.

This sequence joins TRBV4-3 and TRBJ1-1; possible D gene TRBD1, 6 bases. Germline CDR1 LGHNA, CDR2 YSLEER. The CDR3 sequence is 13 residues long. V was pared by 1 base and J by 3 bases, with 6 bases between. The CDR3 DNA is TGCGCCAGCAGCCAAGCAGGGGACACTGAAGCTTTCTTT. It specifies CASSQAGDTEAFF.

This chain links TRBV4-2 with TRBJ1-1; tentatively, D is TRBD1 (5 bases). Between the trimmed V and J ends, which lost 0 bases and 0 bases, there was a span of 11 bases. The germline CDR1 and CDR2 sequences are LGHNA and YNFKEQ. This CDR3 has 16 residues. CDR3 DNA sequence: TGTGCCAGCAGCCAAGATCAGGGAACAATGAACACTGAAGCTTTCTTT. Its translation is CASSQDQGTMNTEAFF.

The chain uses TRBV6-1 and TRBJ2-7; D perhaps matches TRBD1 (6 bases). The CDR3 consists of 14 residues. Germline lookup yields CDR1 MNHNS and CDR2 SASEGT. V lost 2 bases, J lost 1 base, and 9 bases lay in between. The CDR3 sequence is CASSEFTGSYEQYF. CDR3 sequence (DNA): TGTGCCAGCAGTGAATTTACAGGGTCCTACGAGCAGTACTTC.

This CDR3 reads CASSPGTGLYEQYF. CDR3 nucleotides: TGTGCCAGTAGTCCCGGGACAGGGTTGTACGAGCAGTACTTC. V and J are TRBV19 and TRBJ2-7, with 9 bases that match TRBD1. J was trimmed by 4 bases and V by 5 bases; bases with no gene match: 6. In germline, CDR1 is LNHDA, CDR2 SQIVND (reference sequence). The CDR3 runs to 14 residues.

This clone showed up just once. V gene TRBV30 combines with J gene TRBJ2-5; 8 bases fit TRBD1. Germline V CDR1 and CDR2: GTSNPN, SVGIG (reference sequence). V gave up 5 bases and J gave up 3 bases; unmatched junction bases: 8. CDR3 length: 14 residues. The DNA of the CDR3 is TGTGCCTGGCGTAGGACAGGGATTAAAGAGACCCAGTACTTC. This encodes CAWRRTGIKETQYF.

The chain combines TRBV25-1 with TRBJ1-4; D gene uncertain. This CDR3 is 15 amino acids long. V lost 4 bases, J lost 4 bases, and 13 bases lay in between. Germline CDR1 MGHDK, CDR2 SYGVNS. The CDR3 sequence: CASSGSWEINEKLFF. The CDR3 region has the DNA TGTGCCAGCAGTGGATCCTGGGAGATTAATGAAAAACTGTTTTTT.

The chain joins TRBV6-1 to TRBJ2-3; 12 bases match TRBD2. The germline gives CDR1 MNHNS, CDR2 SASEGT. The CDR3 length is 15 residues. Trimming removed 4 bases from V and 5 bases from J; junction bases left unmatched: 4. CDR3 in DNA: TGTGCCAGCAGTGCCGGACTAGCGGGGAGAGATACGCAGTATTTT. This sequence encodes CASSAGLAGRDTQYF.

This chain links TRBV19 with TRBJ2-6, with D unresolved. Trimming pared 9 bases from V and 0 bases from J, leaving 12 bases between. Germline lookup yields CDR1 LNHDA and CDR2 SQIVND (reference sequence). The CDR3 has 15 amino acids. CDR3 sequence reads: CASRTHSSGANVLTF. CDR3 DNA sequence: TGTGCCAGCCGAACACACAGCTCTGGGGCCAACGTCCTGACTTTC.

The chain is built from TRBV28 and TRBJ1-1; 10 nucleotides line up with TRBD1. V gave up 5 bases and J gave up 1 base; unmatched junction bases: 4. Germline-derived CDR1 and CDR2 are MDHEN and SYDVKM. CDR3 length equals 15 residues. The CDR3, as DNA: TGTGCCAGCAGTAGCGGACAGGGGGGGAACACTGAAGCTTTCTTT. Translation: CASSSGQGGNTEAFF.

The genes are TRBV11-2 and TRBJ1-1, with 7 bases identical to TRBD1. The trim removed 5 bases at V and 8 bases at J, leaving 11 bases unmatched. There are 14 residues in the CDR3. Germline V gene lookup returns CDR1 SGHAT and CDR2 FQNNGV. In DNA form, the CDR3 reads TGTGCCAGCAGCCCAGGCGTTAGGGGGCGGGAAGCTTTCTTT. Its translation: CASSPGVRGREAFF.

The chain links TRBV5-4 to TRBJ2-7, with D possibly matching TRBD1 (6 bases). The CDR3 runs 15 residues. Between the trimmed V and J ends, which lost 1 base and 0 bases, there was a span of 11 bases. The germline V gene encodes CDR1 SGHNT and CDR2 YYREEE (reference sequence). The CDR3 DNA reads TGTGCCAGCAGCTTGATGGTCAGGGGCTCCTACGAGCAGTACTTC. Protein product: CASSLMVRGSYEQYF.

This clone was seen more than once but under ten times. The V call is TRBV18, the J call TRBJ1-1; D is undetermined. The length of the CDR3 is 14 residues. Germline V lookup: CDR1 KGHSH, CDR2 LQKENI. Trimming removed 3 bases at V and 5 bases at J, with 13 bases between. The CDR3 sequence is CASSPAAMGTEAFF. DNA of the CDR3: TGTGCCAGCTCACCGGCGGCTATGGGTACTGAAGCTTTCTTT. Filled out from reference TRBV18 and TRBJ1-1, the complete variable domain reads NAGVMQNPRHLVRRRGQEARLRCSPMKGHSHVYWYRQLPEEGLKFMVYLQKENIIDESGMPKERFSAEFPKEGPSILRIQQVVRGDSAAYFCASSPAAMGTEAFFGQGTRLTVV.

The chain recombines TRBV10-3 with TRBJ2-1; D may be TRBD2 (5 bases). This CDR3 comprises 14 residues. Germline CDR1 ENHRY, CDR2 SYGVKD. Trimming stripped 6 bases from V and 0 bases from J, with 9 bases between. For the CDR3, the DNA is TGTGCCATCAGCGAGCGGAGCTCCTACAATGAGCAGTTCTTC. Amino acid sequence: CAISERSSYNEQFF.

The rearrangement joins TRBV28 to TRBJ1-1; D is unclear. Between the trimmed V and J ends, which lost 2 bases and 3 bases, there was a span of 19 bases. Germline V gives CDR1 MDHEN, CDR2 SYDVKM. The CDR3 runs 17 residues. This CDR3 is CASSLVSGSSGYTEAFF. The CDR3 DNA reads as TGTGCCAGCAGTTTAGTCTCCGGCAGTTCGGGGTACACTGAAGCTTTCTTT.

The chain links TRBV7-2 to TRBJ2-7, with TRBD2 as a possible D gene (5 bases). Germline CDR1 reads SGHTA; CDR2 reads FQGNSA. V was clipped by 5 bases and J by 0 bases, with 11 bases between them. The CDR3 extends over 14 amino acids. The CDR3 bases are TGTGCCAGCAGCCGCACGGACTTCTCCTACGAGCAGTACTTC. Amino acids: CASSRTDFSYEQYF. Filled out from reference TRBV7-2 and TRBJ2-7, the complete variable domain reads GAGVSQSPSNKVTEKGKDVELRCDPISGHTALYWYRQSLGQGLEFLIYFQGNSAPDKSGLPSDRFSAERTGGSVSTLTIQRTQQEDSAVYLCASSRTDFSYEQYFGPGTRLTVT.

The chain uses TRBV7-5 and TRBJ1-3; the DNA was not used to check the table's D call, TRBD1. TRBV7-5 is described as a pseudogene. CDR3 length: 17 amino acids. This chain's CDR3 is CARSFGASEHLGNTIYF. The CDR3 coding sequence is TGTGCCAGAAGCTTTGGGGCTTCCGAACATCTCGGAAACACCATATATTTT.

The J gene is TRBJ2-1, the V gene TRBV7-9; 11 nucleotides align to TRBD2. The CDR3 spans 17 residues. V dropped 5 bases and J dropped 6; count of bases not matched to a gene: 12. Germline values: CDR1 SEHNR, CDR2 FQNEAQ (reference sequence). The CDR3 sequence: CASSPRLAGKRFNEQFF. The CDR3 coding sequence is TGTGCCAGCAGCCCCAGACTAGCGGGGAAGAGGTTCAATGAGCAGTTCTTC.

The chain links TRBV20-1 to TRBJ2-5, with a weak D call TRBD1 (5 bases). Trimming cost V 4 bases and J 5 bases, with 5 bases left between them. The CDR3 has 10 residues. CDR1 and CDR2 (germline): DFQATT, SNEGSKA (reference sequence). The CDR3 loop reads CSATGETQYF. The CDR3 DNA reads as TGCAGTGCTACAGGGGAGACCCAGTACTTC.

Only one count was recorded for this clone. The chain employs TRBV14 and TRBJ2-7; 10 bases are a match to TRBD1. Germline assignment: CDR1 SGHDN and CDR2 FVKESK. V lost 4 bases to trimming and J lost 4 bases; unmatched junction nucleotides: 10. The CDR3 contains 16 residues. CDR3 amino acids: CASSLHPGQGGYEQYF. The DNA of the CDR3 is TGTGCCAGCAGCCTCCACCCAGGACAGGGGGGGTACGAGCAGTACTTC.

This sequence joins TRBV10-3 and TRBJ2-5; 10 nucleotides align to TRBD2. V gave up 5 bases and J gave up 5 bases; unmatched junction bases: 23. CDR3 size: 20 residues. CDR1 and CDR2 from the germline V gene are ENHRY and SYGVKD. The CDR3: CAISNPPSGGQSLVRETQYF. The DNA for the CDR3 is TGTGCCATCAGTAACCCCCCTAGCGGGGGCCAATCATTGGTGAGGGAGACCCAGTACTTC.

The V gene is TRBV6-1, the J gene TRBJ1-2; possible D gene TRBD1, 5 bases. CDR1 and CDR2 from the germline V gene are MNHNS and SASEGT. V was shortened by 0 bases and J by 6 bases, with 11 bases between the two germline ends. The CDR3 consists of 14 residues. This CDR3 reads CASSEASTDDGYTF. CDR3 sequence (DNA): TGTGCCAGCAGTGAAGCGTCGACAGACGATGGCTACACCTTC.